The 30 T cell receptor beta chains below were found in one sample sequenced in a study of T-cell reconstitution after alpha-beta-depleted transplantation in children. TCRbeta library construction was performed incorporating unique molecular identifiers. TCRdb reprocessed the PCR reads via MiXCR and lists one record per CDR3 protein. The table lists about 470,000 distinct CDR3 sequences, approximately 42% of them singletons. The sample here was PBMCs, taken before TCRalphabeta/CD19-depleted stem cell transplant. These receptors were taken from a girl aged 2-15 years with aplastic anemia, due to receive a stem cell transplant.

The chain is built from TRBV7-2 and TRBJ2-2, with TRBD1 as a possible D gene (5 bases). The CDR3 is 15 amino acids. Trimming took 2 bases from V and 10 from J, leaving 17 bases between them. The germline V gene encodes CDR1 SGHTA and CDR2 FQGNSA. CDR3 protein: CASSLSAGKIEELFF. As DNA, the CDR3 is TGTGCCAGCAGCTTATCGGCAGGGAAAATTGAGGAGCTGTTTTTT.

This clonotype was detected only a few times. V usage is TRBV3-1 and J usage is TRBJ2-5, with unresolved D. The CDR3 loop spans 15 amino acids. Germline values: CDR1 LGHDT, CDR2 YNNKEL (reference sequence). Trimming took 1 base from V and 2 from J, leaving 11 bases between them. The CDR3 protein is CASSQGLLLQETQYF. The CDR3 nucleotides read TGTGCCAGCAGCCAAGGGCTACTATTACAAGAGACCCAGTACTTC.

The sample holds a few counts of this clonotype. The V gene is TRBV12-3 or TRBV12-4, the J gene TRBJ1-4; a possible D gene is TRBD1 (5 bases). This CDR3 region has 14 residues. The V and J ends lost 6 bases and 10 bases respectively, with 18 bases between them. CDR3 loop: CASSPGRGGRKLFF. The CDR3 bases are TGTGCCAGCAGCCCGGGACGGGGAGGTCGAAAACTGTTTTTT.

This clonotype was found a few times. The chain uses TRBV6-1 and TRBJ2-2; tentative D call: TRBD2 (5 bases). The CDR3 sequence is 15 residues long. V dropped 5 bases and J dropped 1 base, with 11 bases sitting between them. Per germline, CDR1 MNHNS and CDR2 SASEGT. The CDR3 DNA reads as TGTGCCAGCAGTCTAGGCAGCGGGAACACCGGGGAGCTGTTTTTT. As protein: CASSLGSGNTGELFF.

The rearrangement joins TRBV28 to TRBJ2-7, with D perhaps TRBD1 (6 bases). Germline assignment: CDR1 MDHEN and CDR2 SYDVKM. The CDR3 totals 17 residues. The ends were cut back, 5 bases at V and 5 bases at J, with 25 bases in the middle. The CDR3 nucleotides read TGTGCCAGCAGTCCGCAGAGTCGGGCAGGGGAGTCCAACGAGCAGTACTTC. This translates into CASSPQSRAGESNEQYF.

CDR3 coding DNA: TGCGCCAGCAGCTTTTCCACAACCTACAATGAGCAGTTCTTC. It yields the protein CASSFSTTYNEQFF. This chain links TRBV5-1 with TRBJ2-1; D not resolved. Germline CDR1 SGHRS, CDR2 YFSETQ. This CDR3 is 14 amino acids long. The V and J ends lost 2 bases and 2 bases respectively, with 8 bases between them.

V and J are TRBV7-2 and TRBJ2-1; a possible D gene is TRBD2 (5 bases). V was trimmed by 6 bases and J by 15 bases, leaving 15 bases between them. The V gene's germline CDR1 is SGHTA and CDR2 FQGNSA. This CDR3 contains 11 residues. CDR3 nucleotides: TGTGCCAGCAGTTTAACGTCCGAGGGGTTCTTC. This gives the protein CASSLTSEGFF. The full variable domain, completed using reference TRBV7-2 and TRBJ2-1, is GAGVSQSPSNKVTEKGKDVELRCDPISGHTALYWYRQSLGQGLEFLIYFQGNSAPDKSGLPSDRFSAERTGGSVSTLTIQRTQQEDSAVYLCASSLTSEGFFGPGTRLTVL.

The chain employs TRBV4-1 and TRBJ2-7, with TRBD1 as a possible D gene (7 bases). V gave up 3 bases and J gave up 2 bases, with 11 bases separating them. CDR1 and CDR2 (germline): MGHRA, YSYEKL. The CDR3 is 14 residues long. The chain's CDR3 is CASSHAGQPYEQYF. CDR3 bases: TGCGCCAGCAGCCACGCGGGACAGCCCTACGAGCAGTACTTC.

This clonotype was counted a few times. The chain uses TRBV7-8 and TRBJ1-2; a possible D gene is TRBD1 (5 bases). The CDR3 has 17 amino acids. Per the germline V gene, CDR1 is SGHVS and CDR2 is FQNEAQ. V was trimmed by 4 bases and J by 7 bases, leaving 25 bases between them. This CDR3 is CASSWSTGPGRDGGYTF. The CDR3 DNA reads TGTGCCAGCAGCTGGTCGACGGGCCCCGGACGGGACGGTGGCTACACCTTC.

V usage is TRBV29-1 and J usage is TRBJ2-5; the match to TRBD1 covers 7 bases. Germline loops: CDR1 SQVTM, CDR2 ANQGSEA. The CDR3 contains 13 residues. With 3 bases clipped from V and 4 bases from J, the junction kept 5 bases outside the gene matches. CDR3 region: CSVDDRAGETQYF. Written as DNA, the CDR3 is TGCAGCGTTGATGACAGGGCGGGAGAGACCCAGTACTTC.

This clonotype was counted between two and nine times. This chain connects TRBV20-1 to TRBJ1-2, with no clear D. The germline CDR1 and CDR2 sequences are DFQATT and SNEGSKA (reference sequence). This CDR3 comprises 13 residues. V dropped 0 bases and J dropped 4 bases, with 9 bases sitting between them. As DNA, the CDR3 is TGCAGTGCTAGAGACGGCAGCGCCTATGGCTACACCTTC. It is translated as CSARDGSAYGYTF.

This clonotype was counted many times. The chain recombines TRBV12-3 or TRBV12-4 with TRBJ1-4; a weak D match, TRBD1 (5 bases). The CDR3 is made up of 15 amino acids. V lost 6 bases and J lost 7, with 18 bases in between. CDR3 region: CASSPVKGRGEKLFF. The DNA for the CDR3 is TGTGCCAGCAGCCCGGTCAAGGGGAGGGGTGAAAAACTGTTTTTT.

This clonotype was counted many times. The chain is built from TRBV7-2 and TRBJ2-7; the match to TRBD2 covers 10 bases. Germline V CDR1 and CDR2: SGHTA, FQGNSA. The CDR3 spans 13 residues. V lost 5 bases and J lost 6; bases outside the gene matches: 4. This CDR3 reads CASSTSGKFEQYF. CDR3 DNA sequence: TGTGCCAGCAGCACTAGCGGGAAGTTCGAGCAGTACTTC.

This chain joins TRBV7-3 and TRBJ2-1; 7 nucleotides align to TRBD2. CDR1 SGHTA and CDR2 FQGTGA come from the germline V gene. CDR3 length: 17 residues. V gave up 3 bases and J gave up 0 bases; unmatched junction bases: 8. The CDR3 bases are TGTGCCAGCAGCTTGACCGGACTAGGAGCCTCCTACAATGAGCAGTTCTTC. Its protein is CASSLTGLGASYNEQFF. Together with reference TRBV7-3 and TRBJ2-1, the CDR3 gives the full variable domain: GAGVSQTPSNKVTEKGKYVELRCDPISGHTALYWYRQSLGQGPEFLIYFQGTGAADDSGLPNDRFFAVRPEGSVSTLKIQRTERGDSAVYLCASSLTGLGASYNEQFFGPGTRLTVL.

This clonotype has just a few counts. The chain combines TRBV29-1 with TRBJ2-1, with D hard to call. The CDR3 totals 13 residues. Germline lookup yields CDR1 SQVTM and CDR2 ANQGSEA. Trimming removed 4 bases from V and 6 bases from J, with 13 bases in between. The CDR3 DNA reads as TGCAGCGTTGTAGGGCTAAACTCCAATGAGCAGTTCTTC. The encoded protein is CSVVGLNSNEQFF.

The genes are TRBV6-5 and TRBJ1-1, with 8 positions matching TRBD1. This CDR3 has 15 amino acids. The germline V gene has CDR1 MNHEY and CDR2 SVGAGI. The V segment lost 2 bases and the J segment 3 bases; nucleotides outside the gene matches: 5. The CDR3 sequence: CASSYGAGGHTEAFF. The CDR3 coding sequence is TGTGCCAGCAGTTACGGGGCAGGGGGCCACACTGAAGCTTTCTTT.

The sample holds a few counts of this clonotype. The chain recombines TRBV5-1 with TRBJ2-3; 12 bases are shared with TRBD2. V lost 5 bases to trimming and J lost 3 bases; unmatched junction nucleotides: 7. CDR3 size: 16 residues. The germline V gene encodes CDR1 SGHRS and CDR2 YFSETQ. The CDR3 DNA reads TGCGCCAGCAGGAAGACTAGCGGGAGTGGGACAGATACGCAGTATTTT. It encodes CASRKTSGSGTDTQYF. Using reference TRBV5-1 and TRBJ2-3 for the parts outside the CDR3, the full variable domain is KAGVTQTPRYLIKTRGQQVTLSCSPISGHRSVSWYQQTPGQGLQFLFEYFSETQRNKGNFPGRFSGRQFSNSRSEMNVSTLELGDSALYLCASRKTSGSGTDTQYFGPGTRLTVL.

The chain carries TRBV10-3 and TRBJ1-2; D unresolved. There are 16 residues in the CDR3. Germline V CDR1 and CDR2: ENHRY, SYGVKD. Trimming stripped 6 bases from V and 3 bases from J, with 20 bases between. The CDR3 loop reads CAISPTHGETDYGYTF. CDR3 nucleotide sequence: TGTGCCATCAGCCCGACCCACGGGGAGACCGACTATGGCTACACCTTC.

The rearrangement uses TRBV7-9 and TRBJ2-5; D unclear. The germline CDR1 and CDR2 sequences are SEHNR and FQNEAQ (reference sequence). The CDR3 is 13 amino acids. V lost 5 bases and J 4 bases, leaving 11 bases between the germline ends. The CDR3 reads CASSHHVVETQYF. For the CDR3, the DNA is TGTGCCAGCAGCCACCACGTAGTAGAGACCCAGTACTTC. The full variable domain, with the rest looked up from reference TRBV7-9 and TRBJ2-5, is DTGVSQNPRHKITKRGQNVTFRCDPISEHNRLYWYRQTLGQGPEFLTYFQNEAQLEKSRLLSDRFSAERPKGSFSTLEIQRTEQGDSAMYLCASSHHVVETQYFGPGTRLLVL.

The chain has TRBV5-1 and TRBJ1-1, with D perhaps matching TRBD1 (5 bases). The CDR3 covers 16 residues. V lost 2 bases to trimming and J lost 5 bases, with 19 bases between them. Germline CDR1 is SGHRS and CDR2 is YFSETQ. CDR3 protein: CASSLRPRDGDTEAFF. The CDR3 DNA is TGCGCCAGCAGCTTACGGCCACGGGACGGGGATACTGAAGCTTTCTTT.

This clonotype was detected many times. The rearrangement joins TRBV5-1 to TRBJ2-7; D call uncertain. The germline V gene encodes CDR1 SGHRS and CDR2 YFSETQ. With 0 bases removed from V and 6 bases from J, the gap between germline ends came to 16 bases. This CDR3 comprises 15 residues. This chain's CDR3 is CASSLVGLRKREQYF. In DNA form, the CDR3 reads TGCGCCAGCAGCTTGGTGGGTTTAAGGAAACGCGAGCAGTACTTC.

This clonotype occurred many times. The chain links TRBV5-1 to TRBJ1-2; D perhaps matches TRBD1 (5 bases). Germline CDR1 SGHRS, CDR2 YFSETQ. Trimming pared 0 bases from V and 4 bases from J, leaving 7 bases between. The CDR3 is 13 amino acids. The CDR3 is CASSLEGLYGYTF. Written as DNA, the CDR3 is TGCGCCAGCAGCTTGGAGGGGCTCTATGGCTACACCTTC.

This clonotype showed up many times. The chain uses TRBV20-1 and TRBJ2-7; a possible D gene is TRBD1 (6 bases). Germline assignment: CDR1 DFQATT and CDR2 SNEGSKA (reference sequence). The V end lost 1 base, the J end lost 0 bases, and 13 bases lay between the germline ends. The CDR3 loop spans 15 amino acids. Here the CDR3 reads CSARGDRFYSYEQYF. The CDR3 DNA sequence: TGCAGTGCTAGAGGAGACAGGTTCTACTCCTACGAGCAGTACTTC.

The sample holds a few counts of this clonotype. CDR3 nucleotide sequence: TGTGCCAGCAGCTTAACTAGCGGGAGGGCCAAAGAGCAGTACTTC. The encoded protein is CASSLTSGRAKEQYF. The V gene is TRBV7-2, the J gene TRBJ2-7, with 13 bases fitting TRBD2. J was trimmed by 7 bases and V by 2 bases; bases with no gene match: 5. The CDR3 runs 15 residues. Germline values: CDR1 SGHTA, CDR2 FQGNSA.

The chain carries TRBV7-9 and TRBJ1-1, with D possibly TRBD1 on 5 matching bases. There are 14 residues in the CDR3. Germline-derived CDR1 and CDR2 are SEHNR and FQNEAQ (reference sequence). Trimming cost V 5 bases and J 3 bases, with 13 bases left between them. CDR3 in DNA: TGTGCCAGCAGCCCCTCGGGGGACTACACTGAAGCTTTCTTT. Its translation is CASSPSGDYTEAFF.

The rearrangement uses TRBV6-1 and TRBJ2-7, with a weak D call TRBD1 (5 bases). Deletions cut 7 bases from V and 1 base from J, with 11 bases between. This CDR3 is built from 13 residues. Germline loops: CDR1 MNHNS, CDR2 SASEGT. CDR3 protein: CASTDSHSYEQYF. The CDR3 DNA follows: TGTGCCAGCACAGACAGTCATTCCTACGAGCAGTACTTC.

This clonotype was detected once. Its ends do not fully match the called genes, so a read error is possible. V usage is TRBV10-3 and J usage is TRBJ1-1; no definite D call. Looked up from germline, CDR1 is ENHRY and CDR2 is SYGVKD. The CDR3 contains 11 residues. The CDR3 reads CAISEGVEPKF. CDR3 DNA sequence: TGTGCCATCAGTGAGGGGGTAGAGCCGAAATTT.

This clonotype was observed at least ten times. J is TRBJ2-1 and V is TRBV20-1; D possibly matches TRBD1 or TRBD2 (5 bases each). The CDR3 has 14 amino acids. Trimming took off 3 bases at V and 7 bases at J, with 16 bases between the two ends. Germline CDR1 DFQATT, CDR2 SNEGSKA (reference sequence). This CDR3 reads CSASRGSGRNEQFF. DNA for the CDR3: TGCAGTGCTAGTCGGGGATCGGGGCGTAATGAGCAGTTCTTC.

This clonotype occurred a few times. V and J are TRBV3-1 and TRBJ1-1; 8 nucleotides align to TRBD1. Germline CDR1 and CDR2: LGHDT and YNNKEL (reference sequence). J was trimmed by 5 bases and V by 2 bases; bases with no gene match: 7. CDR3 length: 15 residues. The CDR3, as DNA: TGTGCCAGCAGCCAAAGGACAGGGAATAATACTGAAGCTTTCTTT. It encodes CASSQRTGNNTEAFF.

The chain joins TRBV5-1 to TRBJ2-3; D remains unclear. Germline V gene lookup returns CDR1 SGHRS and CDR2 YFSETQ. Trimming shortened V by 4 bases and J by 0 bases, and 9 bases separated the two germline ends. The CDR3 totals 14 residues. The CDR3 region has the DNA TGCGCCAGCAGCCCCGCGTCTAGCACAGATACGCAGTATTTT. It encodes CASSPASSTDTQYF.